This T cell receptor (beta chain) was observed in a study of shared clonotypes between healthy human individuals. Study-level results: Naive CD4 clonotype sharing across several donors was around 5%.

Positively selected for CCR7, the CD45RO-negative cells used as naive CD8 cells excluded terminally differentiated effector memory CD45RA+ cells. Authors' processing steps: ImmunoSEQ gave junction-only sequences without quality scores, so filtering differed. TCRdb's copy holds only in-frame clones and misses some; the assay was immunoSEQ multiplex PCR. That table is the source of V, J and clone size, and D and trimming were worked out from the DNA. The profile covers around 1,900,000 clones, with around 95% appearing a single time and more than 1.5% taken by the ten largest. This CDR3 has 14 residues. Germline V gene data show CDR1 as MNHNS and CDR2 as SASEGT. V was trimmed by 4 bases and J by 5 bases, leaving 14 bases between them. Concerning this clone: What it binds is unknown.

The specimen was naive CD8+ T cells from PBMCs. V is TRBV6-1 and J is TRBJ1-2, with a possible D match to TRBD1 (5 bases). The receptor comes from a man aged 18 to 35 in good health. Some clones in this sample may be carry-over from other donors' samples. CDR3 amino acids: CASSGRGGGYGYTF. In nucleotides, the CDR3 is TGTGCCAGCAGTGGGAGGGGCGGGGGATATGGCTACACCTTC.